A selection of T cell receptor beta chains follows, all from one sample in a study of blood T cells in healthy people across ages. TCRdb ran MiXCR on the 5' RACE reads and lists one entry per CDR3 protein. The table shows 910,000 or so distinct CDR3 sequences, with approximately 50% occurring only once. Input material: blood. The receptors stem from a woman aged 55-69 years in good health. CDR3s include the opening cysteine and the closing phenylalanine or tryptophan. The D gene is left open where the match is weak. Only part of the rows carry a size: once, few, many, or a class if the clone is expanded.

TRBD2	few	TRBV7-2	TRBJ2-7	TGTGCCAGCAGCTTACGAGGTAGCGGGGGTAGCTCCTACGAGCAGTACTTC	CASSLRGSGGSSYEQYF
-	-	TRBV7-9	TRBJ2-7	TGTGCCAGCAGCTCAGGACAGTTTTACGAGCAGTACTTC	CASSSGQFYEQYF
TRBD1	few	TRBV29-1	TRBJ2-7	TGCAGCGCGGGACAGACCTACGAGCAGTACTTC	CSAGQTYEQYF
-	-	TRBV7-8	TRBJ2-1	TGTGCCAGCAGTCCCCCAGGGCGGAATGAGCAGTTCTTC	CASSPPGRNEQFF
-	-	TRBV4-2	TRBJ1-2	TGTGCCAGCAGCCAAGTTCCAGTAAGCTCCAGCGGTGGCTACACCTTC	CASSQVPVSSSGGYTF
-	-	TRBV7-2	TRBJ2-1	TGTGCCAGCAGGGAGAGCGGCTACAATGAGCAGTTCTTC	CASRESGYNEQFF
-	-	TRBV4-3	TRBJ2-7	TGCGCCAGCAGCCAAACAACGGGCCTTGCCTACGAGCAGTACTTC	CASSQTTGLAYEQYF
TRBD2	-	TRBV20-1	TRBJ2-7	TGCAGTGCCTTCGGGACTAGCGGGCTCTCCTACGAGCAGTACTTC	CSAFGTSGLSYEQYF
-	-	TRBV29-1	TRBJ2-1	TGCAGCGTTCAGTGGTACAATGAGCAGTTCTTC	CSVQWYNEQFF
TRBD1	once	TRBV12-3/TRBV12-4	TRBJ2-4	TGTGCCAGCAGTAAGACTATGACAGGGGAGAGTGGTGCCAAAAACATTCAGTACTTC	CASSKTMTGESGAKNIQYF
-	-	TRBV30	TRBJ2-1	TGTGCCTGGAGTGTACAGGTCGACAATGAGCAGTTCTTC	CAWSVQVDNEQFF
TRBD2	few	TRBV20-1	TRBJ2-1	TGCAGTGCTAGAGAACTAGCGATTTACAATGAGCAGTTCTTC	CSARELAIYNEQFF
-	-	TRBV6-2/TRBV6-3	TRBJ2-3	TGTGCCAGCAGTTACGGGGGTATGAGGGATACGCAGTATTTT	CASSYGGMRDTQYF
TRBD2	-	TRBV6-2/TRBV6-3	TRBJ2-3	TGTGCCGGCCTCAGGACTAGCGGGCACGAAACCACAGATACGCAGTATTTT	CAGLRTSGHETTDTQYF
TRBD1	once	TRBV2	TRBJ1-2	TGTGCCAGCTGGGCGGGACAGGGGGCTGGGGGCTACACCTTC	CASWAGQGAGGYTF
-	many	TRBV12-3/TRBV12-4	TRBJ2-3	TGTGCCAGCAGGCCCAACGGCGGGAAAGATACGCAGTATTTT	CASRPNGGKDTQYF
-	few	TRBV7-8	TRBJ2-5	TGTGCCATCGAAGAAGGTTGGGGCAGCATTGGGGAGACCCAGTACTTC	CAIEEGWGSIGETQYF
-	few	TRBV12-3/TRBV12-4	TRBJ2-3	TGTGCCAGCATTCCACGGGGGGCCCGGGATACGCAGTATTTT	CASIPRGARDTQYF